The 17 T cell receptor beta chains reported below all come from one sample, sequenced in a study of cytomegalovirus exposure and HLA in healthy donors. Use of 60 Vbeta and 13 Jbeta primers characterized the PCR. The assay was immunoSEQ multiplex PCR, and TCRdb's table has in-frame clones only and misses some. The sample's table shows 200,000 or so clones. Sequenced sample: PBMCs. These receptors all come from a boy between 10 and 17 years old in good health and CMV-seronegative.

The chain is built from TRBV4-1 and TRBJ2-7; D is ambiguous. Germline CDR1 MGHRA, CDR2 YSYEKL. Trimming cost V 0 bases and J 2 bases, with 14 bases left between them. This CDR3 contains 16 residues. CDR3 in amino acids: CASSQDGVSFAYEQYF. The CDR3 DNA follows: TGCGCCAGCAGCCAAGACGGTGTGTCCTTTGCCTACGAGCAGTACTTC.

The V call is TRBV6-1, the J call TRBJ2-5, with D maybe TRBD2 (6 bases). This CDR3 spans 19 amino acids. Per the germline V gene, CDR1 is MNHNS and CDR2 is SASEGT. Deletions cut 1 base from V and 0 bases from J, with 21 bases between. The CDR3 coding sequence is TGTGCCAGCAGTGAAGGGAGGGCGCGGCTCGATTGGTACCAAGAGACCCAGTACTTC. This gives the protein CASSEGRARLDWYQETQYF.

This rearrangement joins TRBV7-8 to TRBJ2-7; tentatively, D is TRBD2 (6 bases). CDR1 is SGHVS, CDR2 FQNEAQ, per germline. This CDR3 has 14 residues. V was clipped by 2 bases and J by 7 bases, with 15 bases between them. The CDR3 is CASSLPGGYWEQYF. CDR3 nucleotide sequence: TGTGCCAGCAGCTTACCCGGGGGATACTGGGAGCAGTACTTC.

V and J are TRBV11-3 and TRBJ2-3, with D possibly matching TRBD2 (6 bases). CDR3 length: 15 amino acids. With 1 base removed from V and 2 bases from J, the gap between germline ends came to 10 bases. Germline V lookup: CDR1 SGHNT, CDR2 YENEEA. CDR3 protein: CASSLGSGVTDTQYF. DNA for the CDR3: TGTGCCAGCAGCTTAGGGTCGGGGGTCACAGATACGCAGTATTTT.

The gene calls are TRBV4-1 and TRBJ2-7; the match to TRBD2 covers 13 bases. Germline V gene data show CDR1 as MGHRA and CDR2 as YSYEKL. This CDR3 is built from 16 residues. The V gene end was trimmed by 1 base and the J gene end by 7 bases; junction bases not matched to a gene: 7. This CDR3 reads CASSQGRTSGGGEQYF. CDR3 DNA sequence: TGCGCCAGCAGCCAAGGAAGGACTAGCGGGGGCGGGGAGCAGTACTTC.

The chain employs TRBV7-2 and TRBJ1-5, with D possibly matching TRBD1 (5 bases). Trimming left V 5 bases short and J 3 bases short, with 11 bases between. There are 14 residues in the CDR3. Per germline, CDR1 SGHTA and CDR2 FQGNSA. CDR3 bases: TGTGCCAGCAGCGTGGGGGGGAACAATCAGCCCCAGCATTTT. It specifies CASSVGGNNQPQHF. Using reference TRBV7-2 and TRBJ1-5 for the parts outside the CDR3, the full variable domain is GAGVSQSPSNKVTEKGKDVELRCDPISGHTALYWYRQSLGQGLEFLIYFQGNSAPDKSGLPSDRFSAERTGGSVSTLTIQRTQQEDSAVYLCASSVGGNNQPQHFGDGTRLSIL.

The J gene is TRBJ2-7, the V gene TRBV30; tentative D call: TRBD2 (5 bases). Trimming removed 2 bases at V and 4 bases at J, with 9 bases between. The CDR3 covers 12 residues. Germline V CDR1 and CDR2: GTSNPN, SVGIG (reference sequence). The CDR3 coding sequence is TGTGCCTGGAGTCGCGGGTTATACGAGCAGTACTTC. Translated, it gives CAWSRGLYEQYF. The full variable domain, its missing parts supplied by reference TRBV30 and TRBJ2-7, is SQTIHQWPATLVQPVGSPLSLECTVEGTSNPNLYWYRQAAGRGLQLLFYSVGIGQISSEVPQNLSASRPQDRQFILSSKKLLLSDSGFYLCAWSRGLYEQYFGPGTRLTVT.

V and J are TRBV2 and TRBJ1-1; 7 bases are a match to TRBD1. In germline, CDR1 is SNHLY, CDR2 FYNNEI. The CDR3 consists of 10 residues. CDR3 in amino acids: CASSGGQAFF. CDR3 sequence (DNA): TGTGCTAGTTCAGGGGGGCAAGCTTTCTTT.

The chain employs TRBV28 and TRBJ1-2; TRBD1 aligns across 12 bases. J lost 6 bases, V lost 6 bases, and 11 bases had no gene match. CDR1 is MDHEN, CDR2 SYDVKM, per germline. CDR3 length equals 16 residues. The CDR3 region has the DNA TGTGCCAGCAGCCTAGGGACAGGGGGCGTCCACGATGGCTACACCTTC. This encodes CASSLGTGGVHDGYTF.

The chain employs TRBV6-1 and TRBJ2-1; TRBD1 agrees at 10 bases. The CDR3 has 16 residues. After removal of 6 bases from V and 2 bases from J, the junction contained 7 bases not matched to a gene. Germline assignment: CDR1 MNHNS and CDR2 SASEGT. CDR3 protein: CASSESGTGAYNEQFF. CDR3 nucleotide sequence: TGTGCCAGCAGCGAATCCGGGACAGGGGCCTACAATGAGCAGTTCTTC.

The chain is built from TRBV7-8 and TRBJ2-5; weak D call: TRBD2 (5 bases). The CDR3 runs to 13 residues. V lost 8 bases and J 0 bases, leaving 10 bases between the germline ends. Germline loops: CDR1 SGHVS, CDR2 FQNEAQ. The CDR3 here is CASCRGYQETQYF. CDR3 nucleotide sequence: TGTGCCAGCTGCCGCGGGTACCAAGAGACCCAGTACTTC.

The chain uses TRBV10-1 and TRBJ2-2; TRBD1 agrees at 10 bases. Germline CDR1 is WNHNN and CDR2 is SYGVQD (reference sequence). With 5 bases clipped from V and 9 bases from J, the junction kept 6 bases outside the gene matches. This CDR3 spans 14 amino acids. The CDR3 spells CASSPGTGVRELFF. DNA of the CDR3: TGCGCCAGCAGTCCCGGGACAGGGGTTCGGGAGCTGTTTTTT.

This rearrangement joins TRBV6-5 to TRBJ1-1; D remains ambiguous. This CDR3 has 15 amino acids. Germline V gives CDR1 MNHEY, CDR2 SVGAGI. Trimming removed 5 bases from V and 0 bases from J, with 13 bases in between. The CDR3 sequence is CASSRDAAMNTEAFF. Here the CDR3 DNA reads TGTGCCAGCAGTCGTGACGCGGCTATGAACACTGAAGCTTTCTTT.

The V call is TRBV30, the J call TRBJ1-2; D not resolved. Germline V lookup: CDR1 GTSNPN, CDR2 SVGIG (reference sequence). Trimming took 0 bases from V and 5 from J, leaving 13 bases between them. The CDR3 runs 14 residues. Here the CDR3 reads CAWSVRLWQYGYTF. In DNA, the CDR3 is TGTGCCTGGAGTGTACGCCTGTGGCAATATGGCTACACCTTC.

For the CDR3, the DNA is TGTGCCAGTACGGGAATTGGCAATGAGCAGTTCTTC. Its protein is CASTGIGNEQFF. This chain uses TRBV19 with TRBJ2-1, with D perhaps matching TRBD2 (5 bases). Germline assignment: CDR1 LNHDA and CDR2 SQIVND (reference sequence). The CDR3 is made up of 12 amino acids. The V end was cut by 7 bases, the J end by 6 bases, with 10 bases between. The variable domain in full, with the rest retrieved from reference TRBV19 and TRBJ2-1, is DGGITQSPKYLFRKEGQNVTLSCEQNLNHDAMYWYRQDPGQGLRLIYYSQIVNDFQKGDIAEGYSVSREKKESFPLTVTSAQKNPTAFYLCASTGIGNEQFFGPGTRLTVL.

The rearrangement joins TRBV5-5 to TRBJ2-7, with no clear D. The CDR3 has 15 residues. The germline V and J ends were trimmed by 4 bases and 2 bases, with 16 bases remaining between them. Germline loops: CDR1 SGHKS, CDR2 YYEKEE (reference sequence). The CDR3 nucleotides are TGTGCCAGCAGCCCCCTCTCGACATCCACCTACGAGCAGTACTTC. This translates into CASSPLSTSTYEQYF.

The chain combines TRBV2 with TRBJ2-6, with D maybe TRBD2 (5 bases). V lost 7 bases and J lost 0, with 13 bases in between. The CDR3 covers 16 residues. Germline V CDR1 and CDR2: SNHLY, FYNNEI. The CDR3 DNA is TGTGCCAGCATCCTCGGAGGAAACTCTGGGGCCAACGTCCTGACTTTC. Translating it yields CASILGGNSGANVLTF.